This TCR beta chain was observed in a study of shared clonotypes between healthy human individuals. This clone was seen just once. One junction end disagrees with the germline gene, perhaps due to a read error. As defined, naive CD8 cells were CD45RO-negative and positively selected for CCR7, with terminally differentiated effector memory CD45RA+ cells excluded. CDR3 size: 13 residues. In germline, CDR1 is SSHAT, CDR2 FNYEAQ (reference sequence). Clones were sequenced by immunoSEQ multiplex PCR, and TCRdb holds only the in-frame ones, with some missing. Of under 1 million clones in the sample, just over 95% were seen once.

The sequence derives from a man aged 30 to 39 in good health. Sequences were obtained from naive CD8+ T cells sorted from blood. V and J are TRBV7-7 and TRBJ2-1; D tentatively fits TRBD1 or TRBD2 (5 bases each). CDR3 residues: CASSPTLGDEQFF. For the CDR3, the DNA is TGTGCTAGCAGCCCCACTCTGGGGGATGAGCAGTTCTTC.